This T cell receptor (beta chain) is from a study of blood T cell repertoires in COVID-19. The overall study: The United States, Italy and Spain supplied acute and convalescent COVID-19 samples. PBMCs, B-cell-depleted T cells, or T cells were the source of the cDNA or gDNA that made up the material.

While infection was still active, Seattle patients were enrolled and then followed longitudinally. The CDR3 is 14 amino acids. V lost 4 bases, J lost 8 bases, and 17 bases lay in between. Germline V gene lookup returns CDR1 SQVTM and CDR2 ANQGSEA. Original processing methods: Reference gene primer amplification in the assay estimated nucleated cell counts. This table comes from immunoSEQ multiplex PCR, and its TCRdb copy is limited to in-frame clones, with some not included. Clone size and the V and J calls come from that table; the DNA yielded D and trimming. The sample lists hundreds of thousands of clones; just under 90% were seen once.

The sequence derives from a young woman with COVID-19, enrolled during active disease. The gene calls are TRBV29-1 and TRBJ2-2, with a weak D call TRBD2 (6 bases). The sample taken for sequencing was peripheral blood. In nucleotides, the CDR3 is TGCAGCGTTGCTTACCCGGGGGATTCGGGGGAGCTGTTTTTT. It specifies CSVAYPGDSGELFF.